These 17 T cell receptor beta chains came from one sample sequenced in a study of T-cell reconstitution after alpha-beta-depleted transplantation in children. Preparation of the TCRbeta library involved a method that used unique molecular identifiers. TCRdb reprocessed the PCR reads with MiXCR, giving one entry per CDR3 protein. Here the sample spans approximately 290,000 distinct CDR3 sequences, around 10% being singletons. The source material was peripheral blood, sampled 180 days after TCRalphabeta/CD19-depleted stem cell transplant. The receptors were gathered from a male patient aged 2 to 9 who had a stem cell transplant for chronic granulomatous disease, so the T cells may come from the graft donor.

This clonotype was counted ten times or more. V and J are TRBV7-8 and TRBJ1-1, with D maybe TRBD1 (6 bases). The CDR3 has 15 amino acids. Trimming stripped 5 bases from V and 1 base from J, with 14 bases between. Germline CDR1 and CDR2: SGHVS and FQNEAQ. This CDR3 is CASSPRGTENTEAFF. The CDR3 region has the DNA TGTGCCAGCAGCCCGAGGGGGACGGAGAACACTGAAGCTTTCTTT.

In its sample, this clonotype was seen many times. The genes are TRBV6-1 and TRBJ2-7; D unclear. CDR3 length: 13 amino acids. V shed 8 bases and J shed 0 bases, with 11 bases lying between them. CDR1 and CDR2 (germline): MNHNS, SASEGT. CDR3 protein: CASLGRVSYEQYF. DNA for the CDR3: TGTGCCAGCCTGGGTCGGGTCTCCTACGAGCAGTACTTC.

This clonotype has a count of ten or more. The chain employs TRBV7-8 and TRBJ2-5; D uncertain. Trimming pared 5 bases from V and 5 bases from J, leaving 15 bases between. The CDR3 loop spans 14 amino acids. Germline V gives CDR1 SGHVS, CDR2 FQNEAQ. This chain's CDR3 is CASSPRTLRETQYF. The CDR3 DNA sequence: TGTGCCAGCAGCCCCCGGACCCTCCGGGAGACCCAGTACTTC.

Note on this clonotype: With a much larger clone just one base away, this may be a read error. The chain is built from TRBV7-3 and TRBJ2-6; no clear D gene. Germline assignment: CDR1 SGHTA and CDR2 FQGTGA. The CDR3 length is 15 residues. Here the CDR3 reads CANSLLRSGANVLTF. The CDR3 DNA is TGTGCCAACAGCTTACTGCGCTCTGGGGCCAACGTCCTGACTTTC. The full variable domain, in which reference TRBV7-3 and TRBJ2-6 provide the parts outside the CDR3, is GAGVSQTPSNKVTEKGKYVELRCDPISGHTALYWYRQSLGQGPEFLIYFQGTGAADDSGLPNDRFFAVRPEGSVSTLKIQRTERGDSAVYLCANSLLRSGANVLTFGAGSRLTVL.

Many counts were recorded for this clonotype. This chain connects TRBV12-3 or TRBV12-4 to TRBJ2-2; D perhaps matches TRBD2 (5 bases). The CDR3 has 14 amino acids. V lost 5 bases to trimming and J lost 1 base, with 8 bases between them. This chain's CDR3 is CASSVLGNTGELFF. The CDR3 DNA is TGTGCCAGCAGTGTACTAGGGAACACCGGGGAGCTGTTTTTT.

This clonotype appeared many times. This CDR3 is CASSLDPAGQGGTDTQYF. CDR3 nucleotides: TGTGCCAGCAGCTTAGATCCGGCGGGACAGGGAGGGACAGATACGCAGTATTTT. The genes are TRBV11-2 and TRBJ2-3, with 9 bases fitting TRBD1. Germline V lookup: CDR1 SGHAT, CDR2 FQNNGV. This CDR3 has 18 amino acids. V trimming: 0 bases; J trimming: 3 bases; junction bases outside the gene matches: 10.

Many counts were recorded for this clonotype. V and J are TRBV20-1 and TRBJ2-7, with TRBD2 identical over 13 bases. Losses at the gene ends were 5 bases for V and 0 bases for J; bases not matched to a gene: 10. Germline CDR1 and CDR2: DFQATT and SNEGSKA (reference sequence). This CDR3 is built from 17 residues. The CDR3 here is CSAAGLAGSPASYEQYF. As DNA, the CDR3 is TGCAGTGCTGCGGGACTAGCGGGATCCCCAGCCTCCTACGAGCAGTACTTC.

Concerning this clonotype itself: This clone may be a read error of a much larger clone one base away. The chain's CDR3 is CASNLWTSGDVWTDTQYF. The CDR3 DNA follows: TGTGCCAGCAACTTATGGACTAGCGGGGATGTCTGGACAGATACGCAGTATTTT. The chain links TRBV7-6 to TRBJ2-3, with 12 positions matching TRBD2. CDR3 length: 18 residues. CDR1 is SGHVS, CDR2 FNYEAQ, per germline.

This clonotype was counted only a few times. This chain joins TRBV19 and TRBJ2-4; a weak D match, TRBD1 (8 bases). The ends were cut back, 0 bases at V and 2 bases at J, with 23 bases in the middle. The CDR3 runs to 20 residues. Germline CDR1 reads LNHDA; CDR2 reads SQIVND (reference sequence). The CDR3 is CASSIELVNGQGGSKNIQYF. CDR3 nucleotides: TGTGCCAGTAGTATAGAGTTAGTTAACGGACAGGGAGGGTCCAAAAACATTCAGTACTTC.

There are many counts of this clonotype. This chain links TRBV29-1 with TRBJ2-7; 7 bases map to TRBD2. CDR3 length equals 11 residues. CDR1 and CDR2 from the germline V gene are SQVTM and ANQGSEA. The V segment lost 5 bases and the J segment 9 bases; nucleotides outside the gene matches: 7. This chain's CDR3 is CSVRSSGGQYF. DNA of the CDR3: TGCAGCGTTCGGTCTAGCGGCGGGCAGTACTTC.

This clonotype was counted ten times or more. The chain joins TRBV7-2 to TRBJ2-5, with 10 bases that match TRBD2. V was pared by 5 bases and J by 8 bases, with 8 bases of the junction left unmatched. Germline-derived CDR1 and CDR2 are SGHTA and FQGNSA. The CDR3 extends over 14 amino acids. CDR3: CASSPNSGRVTQYF. For the CDR3, the DNA is TGTGCCAGCAGCCCCAACAGCGGGAGGGTTACCCAGTACTTC. The full variable domain, rest sourced from reference TRBV7-2 and TRBJ2-5, is GAGVSQSPSNKVTEKGKDVELRCDPISGHTALYWYRQSLGQGLEFLIYFQGNSAPDKSGLPSDRFSAERTGGSVSTLTIQRTQQEDSAVYLCASSPNSGRVTQYFGPGTRLLVL.

This clonotype came up many times. The V gene is TRBV12-3 or TRBV12-4, the J gene TRBJ2-3, with TRBD2 matching 7 bases. Germline trimming cut 6 bases from V and 4 bases from J; bases unmatched to any gene: 10. The CDR3 consists of 15 residues. Here the CDR3 reads CASSPSGKDADTQYF. DNA for the CDR3: TGTGCCAGCAGCCCCAGCGGGAAAGACGCAGATACGCAGTATTTT.

This clonotype appeared many times. V and J are TRBV24-1 and TRBJ2-1; 7 bases align to TRBD1. Losses at the gene ends were 9 bases for V and 2 bases for J; bases not matched to a gene: 9. Germline lookup yields CDR1 KGHDR and CDR2 SFDVKD. The CDR3 spans 15 residues. The CDR3 is CATQGSGQAYNEQFF. In DNA, the CDR3 is TGTGCCACCCAGGGATCTGGACAGGCCTACAATGAGCAGTTCTTC.

This clonotype was recorded many times. The chain has TRBV20-1 and TRBJ2-7; D unresolved. The CDR3 has 14 residues. The germline CDR1 and CDR2 sequences are DFQATT and SNEGSKA (reference sequence). Trimming removed 0 bases from V and 0 bases from J, with 9 bases in between. The CDR3 spells CSARDPTDSYEQYF. The CDR3 region has the DNA TGCAGTGCTAGAGACCCTACTGACTCCTACGAGCAGTACTTC.

This clonotype has a count of ten or more. The chain recombines TRBV5-5 with TRBJ2-1; 14 bases fit TRBD2. The CDR3 has 15 residues. CDR1 is SGHKS and CDR2 is YYEKEE in the germline V gene (reference sequence). Germline trimming cut 5 bases from V and 6 bases from J; bases unmatched to any gene: 4. In DNA, the CDR3 is TGTGCCAGCAGGGCAGGACTAGCGGGAGGCAATGAGCAGTTCTTC. Amino acid sequence: CASRAGLAGGNEQFF.

CDR3 bases: TGTGCCAGCAAACGCCTGTCCGGGACCCAGTACTTC. This gives the protein CASKRLSGTQYF. The V gene is TRBV6-5, the J gene TRBJ2-5; D remains ambiguous. Germline lookup yields CDR1 MNHEY and CDR2 SVGAGI. V was clipped by 7 bases and J by 7 bases, with 13 bases between them. The CDR3 is made up of 12 amino acids.

A note on this clonotype: A single base separates this from a much larger clone, so it may be a read error. The chain recombines TRBV7-9 with TRBJ2-1, with D maybe TRBD2 (6 bases). With 11 bases removed from V and 6 bases from J, the gap between germline ends came to 14 bases. CDR1 is SEHNR, CDR2 FQNEAQ, per germline (reference sequence). The CDR3 covers 12 residues. The CDR3 DNA follows: TGTGCCGGTCGCGGGATCCTCAATGAGCAGTTCTTC. Amino acid sequence: CAGRGILNEQFF.